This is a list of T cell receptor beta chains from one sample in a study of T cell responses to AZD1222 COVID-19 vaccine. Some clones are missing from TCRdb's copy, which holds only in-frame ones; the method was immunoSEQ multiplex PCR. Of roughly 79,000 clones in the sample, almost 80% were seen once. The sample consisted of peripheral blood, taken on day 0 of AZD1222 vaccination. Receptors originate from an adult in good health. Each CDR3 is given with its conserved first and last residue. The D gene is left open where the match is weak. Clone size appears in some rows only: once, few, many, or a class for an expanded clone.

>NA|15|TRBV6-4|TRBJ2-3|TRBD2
CASSGLAAYTDTQYF
TGTGCCAGCAGCGGACTAGCGGCTTACACAGATACGCAGTATTTT
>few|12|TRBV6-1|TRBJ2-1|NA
CASSDGYNEQFF
TGTGCCAGTAGTGACGGCTACAATGAGCAGTTCTTC
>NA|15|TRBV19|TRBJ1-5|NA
CASSIGTNSNQPQHF
TGTGCCAGTAGTATAGGCACAAATAGCAATCAGCCCCAGCATTTT
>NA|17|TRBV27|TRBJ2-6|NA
CASSPATGNSGANVLTF
TGTGCCAGCAGTCCAGCCACAGGAAACTCTGGGGCCAACGTCCTGACTTTC
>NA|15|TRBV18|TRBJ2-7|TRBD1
CASSPNGQGAKEQYF
TGTGCCAGCTCACCAAACGGACAGGGGGCGAAAGAGCAGTACTTC
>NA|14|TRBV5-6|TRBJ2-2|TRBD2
CASSPGTSVGELFF
TGTGCCAGCAGCCCCGGGACTAGCGTCGGGGAGCTGTTTTTT
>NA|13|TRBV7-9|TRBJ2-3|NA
CASSPRATDTQYF
TGTGCCAGCAGCCCCCGGGCTACAGATACGCAGTATTTT
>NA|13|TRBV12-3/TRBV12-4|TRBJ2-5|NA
CASRTLGGETQYF
TGTGCCAGCAGGACTCTCGGCGGGGAGACCCAGTACTTC
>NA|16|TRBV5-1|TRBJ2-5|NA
CASSLSAGGGQETQYF
TGCGCCAGCAGCTTGTCGGCAGGGGGAGGCCAAGAGACCCAGTACTTC
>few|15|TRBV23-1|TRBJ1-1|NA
CASPETMSGNTEAFF
TGCGCCAGTCCTGAAACGATGTCCGGGAACACTGAAGCTTTCTTT
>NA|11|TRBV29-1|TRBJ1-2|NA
CSGTDNYGYTF
TGCAGCGGGACAGATAACTATGGCTACACCTTC
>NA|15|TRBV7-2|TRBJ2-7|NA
CASRATGLVGYEQYF
TGTGCCAGCAGGGCTACGGGCCTAGTAGGGTACGAGCAGTACTTC
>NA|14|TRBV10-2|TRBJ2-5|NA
CASSEGRGGETQYF
TGCGCCAGCAGTGAGGGCAGGGGAGGGGAGACCCAGTACTTC
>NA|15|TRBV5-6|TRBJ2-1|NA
CASASPGRIYNEQFF
TGTGCCAGCGCCTCCCCGGGACGGATCTACAATGAGCAGTTCTTC
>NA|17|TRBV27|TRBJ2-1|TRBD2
CASRVGTSGLSYNEQFF
TGTGCCAGCAGGGTAGGGACTAGCGGGCTATCCTACAATGAGCAGTTCTTC
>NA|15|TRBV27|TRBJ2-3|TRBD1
CASRRTGLYTDTQYF
TGTGCCAGCAGAAGGACAGGCCTATACACAGATACGCAGTATTTT
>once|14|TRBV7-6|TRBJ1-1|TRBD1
CASSRGQGPAEAFF
TGTGCCAGCAGCAGAGGACAGGGGCCGGCTGAAGCTTTCTTT
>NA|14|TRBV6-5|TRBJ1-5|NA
CASSMRTANQPQHF
TGTGCCAGCAGTATGAGGACAGCCAATCAGCCCCAGCATTTT
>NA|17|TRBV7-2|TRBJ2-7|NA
CASSLLVGASSSYEQYF
TGTGCCAGCAGCCTTCTGGTAGGAGCGTCGAGCTCCTACGAGCAGTACTTC
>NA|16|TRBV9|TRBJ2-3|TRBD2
CASSVEAGGRTDTQYF
TGTGCCAGCAGCGTAGAAGCGGGAGGACGAACAGATACGCAGTATTTT
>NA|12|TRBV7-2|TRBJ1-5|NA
CASSIPNQPQHF
TGTGCCAGCAGCATACCCAATCAGCCCCAGCATTTT
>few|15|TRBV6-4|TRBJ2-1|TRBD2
CASSVTGGIHNEQFF
TGTGCCAGCAGTGTGACGGGAGGGATCCACAATGAGCAGTTCTTC
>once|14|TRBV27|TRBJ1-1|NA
CASRLGSANTEAFF
TGTGCCAGCAGATTAGGGTCGGCGAACACTGAAGCTTTCTTT
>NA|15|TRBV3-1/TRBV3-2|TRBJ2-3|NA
CASSRRETYSDTQYF
TGTGCCAGCAGCCGACGGGAGACATATAGTGATACGCAGTATTTT
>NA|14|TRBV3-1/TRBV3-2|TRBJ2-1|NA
CASSQGWSGMEQFF
TGTGCCAGCAGCCAAGGATGGTCAGGAATGGAGCAGTTCTTC
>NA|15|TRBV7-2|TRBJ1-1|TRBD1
CASSLWRGRPAGAFF
TGTGCCAGCAGCTTATGGAGGGGGCGCCCCGCTGGGGCTTTCTTT
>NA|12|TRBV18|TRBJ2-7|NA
CASSPDSYEQYF
TGTGCCAGCTCACCTGATAGCTACGAGCAGTACTTC
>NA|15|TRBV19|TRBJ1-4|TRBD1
CASSIMTGRDEKLFF
TGTGCCAGTAGTATAATGACAGGGCGGGATGAAAAACTGTTTTTT
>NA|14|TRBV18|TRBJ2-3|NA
CASSPLGLSDTQYF
TGTGCCAGCTCACCATTGGGACTTTCAGATACGCAGTATTTT
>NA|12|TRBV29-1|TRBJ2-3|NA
CSVQSATDTQYF
TGCAGCGTCCAATCGGCCACAGATACGCAGTATTTT
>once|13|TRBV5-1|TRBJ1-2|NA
CASSLRRENGYTF
TGCGCCAGCAGCTTGAGGAGGGAGAATGGCTACACCTTC
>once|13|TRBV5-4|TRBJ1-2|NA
CASSPDRNYGYTF
TGTGCCAGCAGCCCAGACAGGAACTATGGCTACACCTTC
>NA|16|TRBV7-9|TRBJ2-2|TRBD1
CASSLDQGVFTGELFF
TGTGCCAGCAGCTTAGATCAGGGGGTCTTCACCGGGGAGCTGTTTTTT
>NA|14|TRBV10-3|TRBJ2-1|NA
CAIRMGRENNEQFF
TGTGCCATACGGATGGGAAGGGAAAACAATGAGCAGTTCTTC
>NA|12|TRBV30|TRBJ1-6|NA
CAWRAWEAPLHF
TGTGCCTGGAGAGCCTGGGAGGCACCCCTCCACTTT
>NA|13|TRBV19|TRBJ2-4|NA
CASTDLAKNIQYF
TGTGCCAGTACTGATCTAGCCAAAAACATTCAGTACTTC
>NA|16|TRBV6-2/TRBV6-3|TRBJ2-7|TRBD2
CASSPLGLAGDDEQYF
TGTGCCAGCAGCCCGCTCGGGCTAGCGGGAGACGACGAGCAGTACTTC
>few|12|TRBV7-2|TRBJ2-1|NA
CASSVGLLEQFF
TGTGCCAGCAGCGTGGGACTCCTAGAGCAGTTCTTC
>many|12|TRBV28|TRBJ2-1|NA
CASSLYRGEQFF
TGTGCCAGCAGTTTGTATAGGGGCGAGCAGTTCTTC
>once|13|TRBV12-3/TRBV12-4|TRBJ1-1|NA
CASSPVEGGEAFF
TGTGCCAGCAGTCCGGTTGAGGGGGGTGAAGCTTTCTTT
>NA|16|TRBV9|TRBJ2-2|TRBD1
CASSVALGQGTGELFF
TGTGCCAGCAGCGTAGCCCTGGGACAGGGGACCGGGGAGCTGTTTTTT